One T cell receptor beta chain is described in this entry. The germline CDR1 and CDR2 sequences are SEHNR and FQNEAQ (reference sequence). Trimming cost V 8 bases and J 2 bases; bases outside gene matches: 5. This CDR3 region has 14 residues. Attachment of unique molecular identifiers to individual cDNA molecules was performed in the library. As originally analysed: From approximately 21,000 to 630,000 TCRs were found per sample, with a median of 95,638. MiXCR was run by TCRdb on the RACE reads, yielding one entry per CDR3 protein. In this record, the V and J calls reflect TCRdb's handling and not the investigators' own analysis. The table has just under 350,000 distinct CDR3 sequences, roughly 6.9% seen once. This specimen comes from a study of human T cells and chemical hapten exposure. Study-wide background: Per-sample variation in TCR yield stemmed mainly from small pooled library volume differences.

Time point of the sample: patch test 1, 2 weeks after DPC sensitization. Treatment of the sample: therapeutic diphenylcyclopropenone sensitization with weekly scalp DPC. The chain employs TRBV7-9 and TRBJ2-2; 7 nucleotides match TRBD2. The TCR was taken from a woman aged 18-35 years with alopecia areata. Some clones in this sample may be carry-over from other donors' samples. The input for sequencing was whole blood, taken in connection with sensitization to the hapten diphenylcyclopropenone (DPC). The CDR3 DNA is TGTGCCAGCCTGCGGGGGAAAAACACCGGGGAGCTGTTTTTT. It yields the protein CASLRGKNTGELFF. The complete variable domain, with remaining parts taken from reference TRBV7-9 and TRBJ2-2, reads DTGVSQNPRHKITKRGQNVTFRCDPISEHNRLYWYRQTLGQGPEFLTYFQNEAQLEKSRLLSDRFSAERPKGSFSTLEIQRTEQGDSAMYLCASLRGKNTGELFFGEGSRLTVL.